The 29 T cell receptor beta chains given below trace back to one sample, sequenced in a study of breast tumors, draining lymph nodes, adjacent tissues. Using its own MiXCR run on the multiplex PCR reads, TCRdb lists one record per CDR3 protein. The data hold around 140,000 distinct CDR3 sequences, with around a third observed a single time. The lymph nodes were axillary draining lymph nodes from breast cancer patients. The sequenced sample was axillary lymph node tissue. All receptors derive from a female donor with breast cancer. Some clones in this sample may be carry-over from other donors' samples.

This clonotype was observed at least ten times. The chain uses TRBV7-3 and TRBJ2-6, with D perhaps TRBD1 (6 bases). V was cut by 5 bases and J by 4 bases, with 9 bases left in between. The CDR3 covers 14 residues. CDR1 and CDR2 (germline): SGHTA, FQGTGA. Here the CDR3 reads CASSTGLGANVLTF. As DNA, the CDR3 is TGTGCCAGCAGCACAGGGCTGGGGGCCAACGTCCTGACTTTC.

With regard to this clonotype: This clone may be a read error of a much larger clone one base away. As the CDR3 is not closed by the conserved phenylalanine or tryptophan, this likely results from a read error. V and J are TRBV30 and TRBJ1-2, with TRBD1 matching 8 bases. Germline V gene sequence: CDR1 GTSNPN, CDR2 SVGIG (reference sequence). Trimming removed 0 bases from V and 4 bases from J; junction bases left unmatched: 19. The CDR3 extends over 19 amino acids. The CDR3 here is CAWSVLLRQGSRWSYGYTS. The CDR3 coding sequence is TGTGCCTGGAGTGTACTCCTCCGACAGGGGTCCCGATGGAGCTATGGCTACACCTCC.

In this sample, this clonotype turned up many times. The V call is TRBV6-5, the J call TRBJ2-5, with D perhaps matching TRBD1 (6 bases). This CDR3 is 17 amino acids long. With 2 bases removed from V and 5 bases from J, the gap between germline ends came to 21 bases. Germline V gives CDR1 MNHEY, CDR2 SVGAGI. This CDR3 reads CASSYHRRATRGETQYF. The CDR3, as DNA: TGTGCCAGCAGTTACCACCGCCGGGCCACCAGGGGCGAGACCCAGTACTTC.

This clonotype appeared once. The chain carries TRBV10-3 and TRBJ2-7; TRBD1 is a possible D gene (6 bases). CDR3 length: 14 amino acids. Germline CDR1 and CDR2: ENHRY and SYGVKD. The CDR3 DNA is TGTGCCACCAGTGCAGGTCAGGGGACCCACGAGCAGTACGTC. Protein sequence: CATSAGQGTHEQYV.

This clonotype occurred once. A junction boundary mismatches the germline segment, possibly from a read error. The V and J genes are TRBV4-1 and TRBJ2-7; possibly TRBD1 for D (6 bases). The germline V gene has CDR1 MGHRA and CDR2 YSYEKL. CDR3 length: 12 amino acids. CDR3 protein: CASGQLSIEQHF. The CDR3 DNA reads as TGCGCCAGCGGACAGCTGAGTATTGAGCAGCACTTC.

This clonotype was counted a few times. This clone may be a read error of a much larger clone one base away. The chain combines TRBV12-3 or TRBV12-4 with TRBJ1-5; D gene ambiguous. This CDR3 spans 14 amino acids. Trimming removed 5 bases from V and 4 bases from J, with 12 bases in between. This CDR3 reads CASSHSFGNQPQHF. In DNA form, the CDR3 reads TGTGCCAGCAGTCACTCCTTCGGGAATCAGCCCCAGCATTTT.

This chain connects TRBV7-2 to TRBJ2-5; a possible D gene is TRBD1 (7 bases). The CDR3 is 16 residues long. The V end was cut by 1 base, the J end by 5 bases, with 17 bases between. Germline CDR1 SGHTA, CDR2 FQGNSA. CDR3 sequence reads: CASSLGGSGGRETQYF. For the CDR3, the DNA is TGTGCCAGCAGCTTAGGGGGGTCAGGGGGGCGCGAGACCCAGTACTTC.

The J gene is TRBJ2-2, the V gene TRBV6-2 or TRBV6-3, with TRBD1 identical over 7 bases. Germline loops: CDR1 MNHEY, CDR2 SVGEGT. The trim removed 2 bases at V and 4 bases at J, leaving 7 bases unmatched. CDR3 length: 16 amino acids. The CDR3 loop reads CASSYLGTDLTGELFF. In DNA form, the CDR3 reads TGTGCCAGCAGTTACCTGGGGACAGACCTCACCGGGGAGCTGTTTTTT.

This clonotype occurred many times. The rearrangement uses TRBV18 and TRBJ2-7; no clear D. The ends were cut back, 2 bases at V and 2 bases at J, with 10 bases in the middle. This CDR3 contains 14 residues. Germline-derived CDR1 and CDR2 are KGHSH and LQKENI. Written as DNA, the CDR3 is TGTGCCAGCTCACCAGGAGATGGACCCTACGAGCAGTACTTC. This gives the protein CASSPGDGPYEQYF.

V usage is TRBV29-1 and J usage is TRBJ1-3; TRBD1 aligns across 7 bases. CDR3 size: 13 residues. Germline V lookup: CDR1 SQVTM, CDR2 ANQGSEA. After removal of 6 bases from V and 4 bases from J, the junction contained 6 bases not matched to a gene. In nucleotides, the CDR3 is TGCAGCGTGGACAGGCTAGAGGGAAACACCATATATTTT. Translating gives CSVDRLEGNTIYF.

This chain connects TRBV12-3 or TRBV12-4 to TRBJ2-4; 13 nucleotides align to TRBD2. CDR3 size: 15 residues. J lost 8 bases, V lost 3 bases, and 4 bases had no gene match. The CDR3 loop is CASSFTSGGVDIQYF. Here the CDR3 DNA reads TGTGCCAGCAGTTTTACTAGCGGGGGGGTTGACATTCAGTACTTC.

This clonotype was counted many times. The rearrangement links TRBV20-1 to TRBJ1-6, with 8 bases fitting TRBD1. Per germline, CDR1 DFQATT and CDR2 SNEGSKA (reference sequence). This CDR3 region has 13 residues. Trimming at V came to 6 bases and at J to 10 bases, leaving 8 bases not matched to a gene. CDR3 amino acids: CSARTGYGSPLHF. CDR3 DNA sequence: TGCAGTGCCAGGACAGGGTATGGATCACCCCTCCACTTT.

The rearrangement joins TRBV6-6 to TRBJ1-5; tentative D call: TRBD1 (6 bases). Trimming stripped 9 bases from V and 11 bases from J, with 20 bases between. There are 13 residues in the CDR3. Germline V gene sequence: CDR1 MNHNY, CDR2 SVGAGI (reference sequence). This CDR3 reads CASIGGAEETQHF. The CDR3 DNA reads TGTGCCAGTATCGGGGGGGCGGAGGAGACCCAGCATTTT.

The table lists this clonotype with many counts. CDR3 DNA: TGTGCCAGCAGCTTTTCAGGTGTTCCTTCCAATGAGCAGTTCTTC. Translating it yields CASSFSGVPSNEQFF. V gene TRBV7-2 combines with J gene TRBJ2-1; no clear D. The V end was cut by 3 bases, the J end by 6 bases, with 15 bases between. The CDR3 spans 15 residues. CDR1 is SGHTA and CDR2 is FQGNSA in the germline V gene.

This clonotype was detected only a few times. Here the CDR3 reads CASSLWAKNTEAFF. In DNA form, the CDR3 reads TGTGCCAGCAGCTTGTGGGCTAAGAACACTGAAGCTTTCTTT. The chain joins TRBV7-2 to TRBJ1-1; D call uncertain. The germline V and J ends were trimmed by 3 bases and 1 base, with 9 bases remaining between them. This CDR3 has 14 residues. From germline, CDR1 is SGHTA and CDR2 FQGNSA.

This chain joins TRBV20-1 and TRBJ1-5; 7 nucleotides match TRBD1. This CDR3 has 13 amino acids. Germline lookup yields CDR1 DFQATT and CDR2 SNEGSKA (reference sequence). V gave up 6 bases and J gave up 6 bases; unmatched junction bases: 8. The CDR3 DNA reads as TGCAGTGCCTACCGACAGGGTGGTCAGCCCCAGCATTTT. The encoded protein is CSAYRQGGQPQHF.

This clonotype was recorded at least ten times. V and J are TRBV20-1 and TRBJ2-7; D is perhaps TRBD1 or TRBD2 (5 bases each). Trimming shortened V by 0 bases and J by 2 bases, and 14 bases separated the two germline ends. This CDR3 has 15 residues. CDR1 is DFQATT, CDR2 SNEGSKA, per germline (reference sequence). CDR3 protein: CSARDQGSSTYEQYF. The CDR3 DNA reads TGCAGTGCTAGAGATCAGGGTTCTAGCACCTACGAGCAGTACTTC.

With respect to this clonotype: Possible read error: a much larger clone is one base away. The V gene is TRBV20-1, the J gene TRBJ2-5; 7 nucleotides line up with TRBD1. This CDR3 spans 15 amino acids. J was trimmed by 4 bases and V by 1 base; bases with no gene match: 9. Looked up from germline, CDR1 is DFQATT and CDR2 is SNEGSKA (reference sequence). CDR3 sequence (DNA): TGCAGTGCTAGAGTCGGACAGGCTACAACAGAGACCCAGTACTTC. It encodes CSARVGQATTETQYF.

The chain couples TRBV2 to TRBJ2-1; TRBD2 agrees at 14 bases. Germline assignment: CDR1 SNHLY and CDR2 FYNNEI. The CDR3 covers 16 residues. Unmatched junction bases numbered 6, after V lost 11 bases and J lost 0 bases. The CDR3 coding sequence is TGTGCCCGGACTAGCGGGGGGCAAAGCTCCTACAATGAGCAGTTCTTC. Protein: CARTSGGQSSYNEQFF.

This clonotype was seen repeatedly, ten times or more. This chain uses TRBV5-1 with TRBJ1-5; D perhaps matches TRBD1 (5 bases). Between the trimmed V and J ends, which lost 1 base and 6 bases, there was a span of 11 bases. The CDR3 sequence is 14 residues long. CDR1 is SGHRS and CDR2 is YFSETQ in the germline V gene. Here the CDR3 reads CASSLSGSGQPQHF. In DNA form, the CDR3 reads TGCGCCAGCAGCTTGTCAGGGTCGGGTCAGCCCCAGCATTTT.

A few counts support this clonotype. The genes are TRBV6-2 or TRBV6-3 and TRBJ1-5, with D uncertain. The V gene's germline CDR1 is MNHEY and CDR2 SVGEGT. The CDR3 consists of 12 residues. V gave up 6 bases and J gave up 4 bases, with 7 bases separating them. In DNA form, the CDR3 reads TGTGCCAGCAGCCCCAGAAATCAGCCCCAGCATTTT. Protein product: CASSPRNQPQHF.

This clonotype was seen at least ten times. The chain's CDR3 is CASSHGPDTDTQYF. CDR3 coding DNA: TGTGCCAGCAGTCACGGTCCGGACACAGATACGCAGTATTTT. V is TRBV6-5 and J is TRBJ2-3; D is ambiguous. The CDR3 loop spans 14 amino acids. Trimming left V 5 bases short and J 2 bases short, with 11 bases between. CDR1 is MNHEY, CDR2 SVGAGI, per germline.

V gene TRBV10-3 combines with J gene TRBJ1-5; D call uncertain. The germline gives CDR1 ENHRY, CDR2 SYGVKD. V gave up 11 bases and J gave up 2 bases, with 19 bases separating them. CDR3 length equals 15 residues. CDR3 amino acids: CAVNESNSRNQPQHF. In nucleotides, the CDR3 is TGTGCCGTCAATGAGTCTAACAGCCGCAATCAGCCCCAGCATTTT.

The chain has TRBV6-1 and TRBJ1-6, with 8 bases matching TRBD1. V shed 8 bases, J shed 8 bases, and the junction held 11 bases outside the gene matches. Germline V gene data show CDR1 as MNHNS and CDR2 as SASEGT. The CDR3 extends over 15 amino acids. Written as DNA, the CDR3 is TGTGCCAGCGGTTGGACAGGGCTGGTGGATTCACCCCTCCACTTT. Translated, it gives CASGWTGLVDSPLHF.

This clonotype occurred many times. This may be a read error: a much more frequent sequence differs by one nucleotide. The chain uses TRBV12-3 or TRBV12-4 and TRBJ1-6; the match to TRBD1 covers 7 bases. Trimming at V came to 3 bases and at J to 8 bases, leaving 7 bases not matched to a gene. The CDR3 sequence is 15 residues long. The CDR3 sequence: CASSFGRGGDSPLHF. CDR3 coding DNA: TGTGCCAGCAGTTTCGGCAGGGGGGGGGATTCACCCCTCCACTTT.

This clonotype was seen repeatedly, ten times or more. A single base separates this from a much larger clone, so it may be a read error. The chain combines TRBV20-1 with TRBJ1-6, with D maybe TRBD1 (6 bases). This CDR3 has 12 residues. The germline V gene has CDR1 DFQATT and CDR2 SNEGSKA (reference sequence). The DNA for the CDR3 is TGCAGTGTCGGACAGCCTAATTCACCCCCCCACTTT. This gives the protein CSVGQPNSPPHF.

This clonotype was picked up many times. The J gene is TRBJ1-5, the V gene TRBV28; D gene ambiguous. Trimming stripped 7 bases from V and 0 bases from J, with 19 bases between. The CDR3 contains 17 residues. In germline, CDR1 is MDHEN, CDR2 SYDVKM. The CDR3 loop reads CASNTPYVAYSNQPQHF. CDR3 in DNA: TGTGCCAGCAACACCCCCTACGTCGCGTATAGCAATCAGCCCCAGCATTTT.

V usage is TRBV2 and J usage is TRBJ1-1; 10 nucleotides line up with TRBD1. The CDR3 spans 17 residues. The germline V gene encodes CDR1 SNHLY and CDR2 FYNNEI. V trimming: 5 bases; J trimming: 6 bases; junction bases outside the gene matches: 15. CDR3 DNA sequence: TGTGCCAGCAGTAGACAGGGGGCGGGCACCGGGGGTCCTGAAGCTTTCTTT. It translates to CASSRQGAGTGGPEAFF.

This clonotype was counted many times. The CDR3 loop is CASSFRGEGTRGYTF. In DNA form, the CDR3 reads TGTGCCAGCAGTTTCAGGGGGGAGGGCACGCGAGGCTACACCTTC. The J gene is TRBJ1-2, the V gene TRBV12-3 or TRBV12-4; 7 positions match TRBD1. V lost 3 bases to trimming and J lost 8 bases; unmatched junction nucleotides: 12. The CDR3 covers 15 residues.